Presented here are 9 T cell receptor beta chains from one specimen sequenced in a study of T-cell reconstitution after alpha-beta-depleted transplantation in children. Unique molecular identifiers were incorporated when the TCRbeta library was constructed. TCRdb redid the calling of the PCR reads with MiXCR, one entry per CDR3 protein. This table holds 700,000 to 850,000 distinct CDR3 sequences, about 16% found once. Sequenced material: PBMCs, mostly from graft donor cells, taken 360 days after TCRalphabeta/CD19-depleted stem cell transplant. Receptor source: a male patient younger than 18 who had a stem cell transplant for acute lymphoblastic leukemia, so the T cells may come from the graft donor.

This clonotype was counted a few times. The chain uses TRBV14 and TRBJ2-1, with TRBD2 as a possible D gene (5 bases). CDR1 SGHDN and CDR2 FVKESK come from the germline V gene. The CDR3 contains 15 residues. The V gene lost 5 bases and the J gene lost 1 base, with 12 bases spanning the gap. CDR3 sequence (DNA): TGTGCCAGCAGCAGGGAGTTGGGGTCCTACAATGAGCAGTTCTTC. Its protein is CASSRELGSYNEQFF.

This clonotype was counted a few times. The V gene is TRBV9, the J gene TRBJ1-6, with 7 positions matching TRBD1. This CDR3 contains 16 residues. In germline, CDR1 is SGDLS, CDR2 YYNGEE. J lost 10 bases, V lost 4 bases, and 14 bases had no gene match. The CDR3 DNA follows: TGTGCCAGCAGCTCCCGACAGGGTCGGGTTGGGTCACCCCTCCACTTT. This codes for CASSSRQGRVGSPLHF.

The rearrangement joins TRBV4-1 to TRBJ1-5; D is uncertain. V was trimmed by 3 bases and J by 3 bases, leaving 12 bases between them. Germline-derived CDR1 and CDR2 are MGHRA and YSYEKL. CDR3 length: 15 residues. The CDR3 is CASSHGQATNQPQHF. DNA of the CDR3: TGCGCCAGCAGCCATGGGCAGGCGACCAATCAGCCCCAGCATTTT.

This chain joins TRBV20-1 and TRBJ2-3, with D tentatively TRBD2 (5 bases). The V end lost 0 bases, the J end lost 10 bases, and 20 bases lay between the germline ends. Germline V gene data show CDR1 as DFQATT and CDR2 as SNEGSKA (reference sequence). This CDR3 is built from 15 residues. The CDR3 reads CSARDGSARPRAQYF. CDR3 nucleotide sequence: TGCAGTGCTAGAGATGGGAGCGCCCGACCGAGAGCGCAGTATTTT.

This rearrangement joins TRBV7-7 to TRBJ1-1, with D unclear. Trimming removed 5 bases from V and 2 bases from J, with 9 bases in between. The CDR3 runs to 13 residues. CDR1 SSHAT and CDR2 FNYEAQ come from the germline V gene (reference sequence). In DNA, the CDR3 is TGTGCCAGCAGCGTCACAACTAACACTGAAGCTTTCTTT. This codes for CASSVTTNTEAFF.

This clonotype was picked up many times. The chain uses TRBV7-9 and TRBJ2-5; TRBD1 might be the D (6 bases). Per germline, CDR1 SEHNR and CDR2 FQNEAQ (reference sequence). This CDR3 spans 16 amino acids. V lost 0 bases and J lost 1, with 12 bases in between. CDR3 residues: CASSLAFTGFQETQYF. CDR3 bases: TGTGCCAGCAGCTTAGCTTTTACAGGGTTCCAAGAGACCCAGTACTTC.

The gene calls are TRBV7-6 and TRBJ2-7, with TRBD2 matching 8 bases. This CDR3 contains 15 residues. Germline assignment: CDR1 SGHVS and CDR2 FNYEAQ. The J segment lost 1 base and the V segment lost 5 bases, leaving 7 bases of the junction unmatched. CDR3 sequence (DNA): TGTGCCAGCAGCCACGGACTAGCTCGGTCCTACGAGCAGTACTTC. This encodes CASSHGLARSYEQYF.

CDR3 sequence reads: CATSDSGQGFSGANVLTF. CDR3 DNA: TGTGCCACCAGTGATTCTGGACAGGGATTCTCTGGGGCCAACGTCCTGACTTTC. V usage is TRBV24-1 and J usage is TRBJ2-6, with 8 bases identical to TRBD1. The germline V gene has CDR1 KGHDR and CDR2 SFDVKD. This CDR3 is built from 18 residues. Losses at the gene ends were 2 bases for V and 0 bases for J; bases not matched to a gene: 5.

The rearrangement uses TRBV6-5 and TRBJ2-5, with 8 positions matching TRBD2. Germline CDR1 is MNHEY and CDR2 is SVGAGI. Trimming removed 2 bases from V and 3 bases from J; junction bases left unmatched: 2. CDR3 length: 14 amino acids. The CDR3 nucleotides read TGTGCCAGCAGTTACGGACTAGCAGAAGAGACCCAGTACTTC. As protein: CASSYGLAEETQYF.